This entry features one TCR beta chain sequence. Its specificity is unknown. The sample comes from a study of blood T cells in healthy people across ages. Study-level results: The long-lived group displayed more naive CD4+ cells, plus higher diversity, than the aged donors did. From one million sequenced T cells, diversity estimates were lower bounds.

Alongside a J-beta primer mix, a sample-barcoded 5' primer served in a second PCR lasting about 7 to 12 cycles. Each cDNA molecule received a tag from a template-switch adaptor that had 12 random nucleotides. A single record per CDR3 protein comes from TCRdb applying MiXCR to the 5' RACE reads. The top ten hold under 30% of the sample, which has 1.5 million to 2 million distinct CDR3 sequences, approximately 40% seen once. Total RNA extracted from each sample amounted to at least 6 micrograms. This receptor was identified in a human donor in good health. Source material: blood.

CDR3 residues: CAGNPPQRGVQDTQYF. Written as DNA, the CDR3 is TGTGCCGGCAACCCCCCTCAGCGGGGGGTACAAGATACGCAGTATTTT. This rearrangement joins TRBV28 to TRBJ2-3; 9 bases are shared with TRBD2. The CDR3 length is 16 residues. V gave up 11 bases and J gave up 5 bases; unmatched junction bases: 17. Germline V gene lookup returns CDR1 MDHEN and CDR2 SYDVKM. The whole variable domain, remainder taken from reference TRBV28 and TRBJ2-3, is DVKVTQSSRYLVKRTGEKVFLECVQDMDHENMFWYRQDPGLGLRLIYFSYDVKMKEKGDIPEGYSVSREKKERFSLILESASTNQTSMYLCAGNPPQRGVQDTQYFGPGTRLTVL.